This record concerns one T cell receptor beta chain sequence. Its specificity is unknown. Trimming left V 8 bases short and J 5 bases short, with 12 bases between. Germline loops: CDR1 LGHNA, CDR2 YNFKEQ. The CDR3 is 13 amino acids. The record originates from a study of regulatory T cells in long-lasting Graves disease. Study-wide points: Whereas new patients shared about a thousand public clonotypes, persistent patients shared more, at under 3,500.

Arm-PCR of CDR3 regions with iRepertoire HTBI primers generated TCR beta libraries. TCRdb re-called the multiplex PCR reads with MiXCR, one entry per CDR3 protein. The sample includes a few hundred thousand distinct CDR3 sequences, around 20% of them seen just once. As to time point: persistent/refractory GD, antithyroid drugs over 5 years with positive TRAb. The TCR library was made from RNA extracted from PBMCs. The sample here was peripheral blood mononuclear cells (PBMCs), taken when the disease was refractory, from a patient treated with antithyroid drugs. The TCR was taken from a female donor with Graves disease. V and J are TRBV4-2 and TRBJ2-2, with a weak D call TRBD2 (6 bases). In DNA, the CDR3 is TGTGCCAGCCGGCTTGGGGGGACCGGGGAGCTGTTTTTT. Its protein product is CASRLGGTGELFF.